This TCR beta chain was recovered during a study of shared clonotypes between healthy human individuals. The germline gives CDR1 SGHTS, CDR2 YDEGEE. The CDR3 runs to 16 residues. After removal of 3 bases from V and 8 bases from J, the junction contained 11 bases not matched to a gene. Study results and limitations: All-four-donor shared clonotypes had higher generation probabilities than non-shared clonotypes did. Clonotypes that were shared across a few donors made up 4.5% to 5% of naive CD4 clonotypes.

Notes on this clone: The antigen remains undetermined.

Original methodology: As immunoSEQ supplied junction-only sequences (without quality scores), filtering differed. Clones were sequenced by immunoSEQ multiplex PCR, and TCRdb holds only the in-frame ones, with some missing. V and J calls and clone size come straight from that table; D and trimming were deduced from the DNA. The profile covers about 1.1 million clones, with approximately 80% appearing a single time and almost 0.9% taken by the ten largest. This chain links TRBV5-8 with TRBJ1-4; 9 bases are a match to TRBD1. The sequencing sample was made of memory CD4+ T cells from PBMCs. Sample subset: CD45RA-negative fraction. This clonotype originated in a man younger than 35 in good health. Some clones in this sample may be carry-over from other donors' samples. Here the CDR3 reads CASSSNWGTGLEKLFF. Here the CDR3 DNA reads TGTGCCAGCAGCTCCAACTGGGGGACAGGGCTGGAAAAACTGTTTTTT.